The subject of this entry is one T cell receptor beta chain. Its cognate antigen is unknown. The data stem from a study of T cells in localized non-small cell lung cancer. Generated by immunoSEQ multiplex PCR, the TCRdb table keeps only in-frame clones and is missing some. The table has some 21,000 clones, 80% to 95% seen once. This CDR3 spans 15 amino acids. Trimming took 6 bases from V and 3 from J, leaving 15 bases between them. CDR1 and CDR2 (germline): MNHEY, SVGAGI. Study outcomes and limitations: Adjacent uninvolved lung had the highest clonality, suggesting focused antigen responses. Because researchers sequenced only one region of the tumor, heterogeneity is still possible. Adjacent lung tissue had a median roughly 62 of the top 100 clones found in the tumor.

Sample: peripheral blood, taken before any cancer treatment. The receptor was derived from a male donor older than 55 with stage I squamous cell lung carcinoma. This chain joins TRBV6-5 and TRBJ2-4; perhaps TRBD1 as D (5 bases). CDR3 amino acids: CASRDLQANKNIQYF. For the CDR3, the DNA is TGTGCCAGCAGAGACCTACAGGCTAACAAAAACATTCAGTACTTC.